The T cell receptor (beta chain) under discussion was sequenced for a study of siplizumab effects on memory and regulatory T cells (dated by TCRdb to the late 2010s). Concerning the study at large: Across fewer than 10 responder-stimulator pairs, paired mixed lymphocyte reactions were conducted with siplizumab at 0.8 to 1 ug/mL and without drug. The study examined how the anti-CD2 antibody siplizumab affects alloreactive T-cell subsets in allogeneic mixed lymphocyte reactions built from human PBMCs. Points the paper makes about the study in general: Because sequences below about 10^-5 frequency were poorly captured, only a minor fraction of alloreactive clones could be mapped to unstimulated subsets. A naive or memory phenotype could not be assigned to roughly 75-96% of proliferating CD4+ or CD8+ clones. Unstimulated naive T cells appeared more diverse than memory T cells, and naive cells seemed to contribute substantially to the alloresponse. In reactions with siplizumab, an average of about 69% of mappable alloreactive CD4+ clones were Treg-derived, compared with around 30% in control reactions. Whether proliferating Tregs from siplizumab cultures actually had suppressive function was not functionally confirmed. Siplizumab significantly reduced the cumulative frequency of alloreactive sequences traceable to unstimulated CD4+ memory T cells.

Cells from the mixed lymphocyte reactions were cocultured for about six days at 37 degrees C. Responder PBMCs were labelled with CFSE and stimulator PBMCs with Violet Dye, then combined at a 1:1 ratio. Sorted unstimulated T cells and proliferating T cells recovered from mixed lymphocyte reactions underwent TCRbeta CDR3 sequencing. Fresh whole blood from more than 8 HLA-typed healthy donors was used as the source from which PBMCs were isolated. Proliferating CFSE-low responder T cells were FACS-sorted after the mixed lymphocyte reaction for TCR sequencing. Receptor amplification or capture employed the immunoSEQ multiplex PCR assay. Roughly 100,000 TCR templates per sample were assayed by the deep sequencing platform. Genomic DNA extracted from sorted T cells was the material used for TCRbeta CDR3 sequencing. The source study handled its data this way. Clonal analysis of TCRbeta CDR3 data was done in the R programming language. Alloreactive CD4+ and CD8+ clones were identified by comparing unstimulated samples to CFSE-low samples taken after the reaction. Alloreactive CD4+ clones were assigned to regulatory or non-regulatory origin by matching sequences to sorted unstimulated Treg and non-Treg repertoires. Entries here come from immuneACCESS through TCRdb and include only in-frame sequences with V and J called. Some clones fail to appear in such tables; in the studies checked, an unresolved V gene covers under half of the shortfall, and the cause of the remainder is unknown. The DNA was the basis for D and trimming; V, J and clone size are from that table. Present in this sample are approximately 4,800 clones, less than 55% of which were seen just once. 3.5% to 4.5% of the sample belongs to the ten largest clones.

About this clone itself: It has no known antigen specificity. Base qualities were left out, and no much larger clone turns up one base away.

This TCR was recovered from a human donor in good health; the cells came from an allogeneic mixed lymphocyte reaction. Some clones in this sample may be carry-over from other donors' samples. The sequenced material came from CFSE-low (dividing) CD4+ T cells sorted from an allogeneic mixed lymphocyte reaction.

The bases read TGTGCCAGCAGGAAATGGGGCCTCGGTCTTGAGGGAAACTACGAGCAGTACTTC. It specifies CASRKWGLGLEGNYEQYF. The chain is made from TRBV27 and TRBJ2-7; the D region may be TRBD1 or TRBD2, each matching 5 bases equally. CDR1 and CDR2, per the germline V gene (reference sequence), are MNHEY and SMNVEV. The CDR3 runs 18 amino acids, cysteine and phenylalanine included. The DNA shown is the 54-base CDR3, in frame from base 1. Trimming costs V 6 bases and J 3 bases, and their ends lie 27 bases apart.